This T cell receptor beta chain was recorded in a study of molecular identifiers for immune sequencing clone quantification. The germline V gene has CDR1 SGHVS and CDR2 FNYEAQ. This CDR3 spans 15 amino acids. V shed 5 bases and J shed 4 bases, with 14 bases lying between them. In this sample, this clonotype turned up many times. TCRdb independently ran MiXCR on the PCR reads; one entry per CDR3 protein. This table holds about 510,000 distinct CDR3 sequences, 20% to 25% found once. The chain carries TRBV7-6 and TRBJ2-2; no clear D gene. The clonotype comes from a human donor in good health. Some libraries in this study had Jurkat cell RNA spiked in. The specimen was naive CD8+ T cells from blood, with Jurkat cell RNA spiked in. Subset indicated: FACS-sorted CD8+CD4-CCR7+CD45RA+ naive T cells. The CDR3 sequence: CASSTRYVSTGELFF. The CDR3, as DNA: TGTGCCAGCAGCACCCGATACGTGAGCACCGGGGAGCTGTTTTTT.